Each of the 11 T cell receptor beta chains below was sequenced from the same sample in a study of beta chain features in type 1 diabetes. Regarding the study as a whole: Shorter TCRB CDR3s, moderately but significantly so, were found in Type 1 diabetes patients in all four CD4+ subsets.

Their specific antigens are unknown. cDNA synthesis used the whole RNA isolate, giving expressed TCRB sequences. TCRdb keeps only in-frame clones here, not all; method: immunoSEQ multiplex PCR. The table has over 600,000 clones, 12% seen once. The material sequenced was naive CD4+ T cells from blood. Receptors were obtained from a man aged 25 to 45 with type 1 diabetes.

This clone was observed a handful of times. V usage is TRBV7-2 and J usage is TRBJ2-2, with 7 bases identical to TRBD1. The CDR3 loop spans 16 amino acids. In germline, CDR1 is SGHTA, CDR2 FQGNSA. After removal of 4 bases from V and 1 base from J, the junction contained 6 bases not matched to a gene. In nucleotides, the CDR3 is TGTGCCAGCAGCTCCGGACAGGCCCTGAACACCGGGGAGCTGTTTTTT. It specifies CASSSGQALNTGELFF.

This clone has a handful of counts. The chain links TRBV29-1 to TRBJ2-1; D is unresolved. The CDR3 totals 13 residues. V was clipped by 7 bases and J by 4 bases, with 14 bases between them. The germline gives CDR1 SQVTM, CDR2 ANQGSEA. The CDR3, as DNA: TGCAGCGGCCGGGTAGACGTATACAATGAGCAGTTCTTC. This sequence encodes CSGRVDVYNEQFF.

The sample holds a few counts of this clone. The chain uses TRBV20-1 and TRBJ2-5; D unresolved. V gave up 8 bases and J gave up 5 bases, with 12 bases separating them. The CDR3 is made up of 11 amino acids. Germline CDR1 and CDR2: DFQATT and SNEGSKA (reference sequence). The CDR3 DNA reads as TGCAGTACCTTTAGGGTTGAGACCCAGTACTTC. Amino acid sequence: CSTFRVETQYF.

The J gene is TRBJ2-5, the V gene TRBV6-5; 13 positions match TRBD2. This CDR3 has 16 residues. The ends lost 4 bases at V and 5 bases at J; junction bases unmatched: 7. Germline V gives CDR1 MNHEY, CDR2 SVGAGI. The CDR3 DNA reads as TGTGCCAGCAGTTCCCCACTAGCGGGGGGGCTCGAGACCCAGTACTTC. Translated: CASSSPLAGGLETQYF.

The chain couples TRBV7-2 to TRBJ1-5, with 12 bases identical to TRBD1. This CDR3 has 15 amino acids. Germline V lookup: CDR1 SGHTA, CDR2 FQGNSA. V lost 5 bases to trimming and J lost 6 bases; unmatched junction nucleotides: 5. CDR3 coding DNA: TGTGCCAGCAGCCCGGGACAGGGGGCGAGTCAGCCCCAGCATTTT. As protein: CASSPGQGASQPQHF.

This chain uses TRBV25-1 with TRBJ2-7; D is unresolved. This CDR3 comprises 12 residues. CDR1 and CDR2 from the germline V gene are MGHDK and SYGVNS. V lost 8 bases and J lost 0, with 8 bases in between. The chain's CDR3 is CASQDVSYEQYF. The CDR3 DNA sequence: TGTGCCAGCCAGGACGTCTCCTACGAGCAGTACTTC.

V is TRBV4-2 and J is TRBJ1-1; D may be TRBD1 (6 bases). This CDR3 contains 14 residues. The V and J ends lost 3 bases and 7 bases respectively, with 15 bases between them. Germline V CDR1 and CDR2: LGHNA, YNFKEQ. The CDR3 DNA follows: TGTGCCAGCAGCCAGTTGACAGGAGTTGGTGAAGCTTTCTTT. Protein sequence: CASSQLTGVGEAFF.

This clone was detected a few times. V and J are TRBV27 and TRBJ1-2, with D possibly being TRBD1 (6 bases). V gave up 2 bases and J gave up 5 bases, with 12 bases separating them. Germline V lookup: CDR1 MNHEY, CDR2 SMNVEV (reference sequence). The CDR3 covers 14 residues. The CDR3, as DNA: TGTGCCAGCAGTTTAGGTCCAGGGGTATATGGCTACACCTTC. Amino acid sequence: CASSLGPGVYGYTF.

The rearrangement uses TRBV9 and TRBJ2-2; TRBD1 aligns across 7 bases. The CDR3 has 16 amino acids. Germline-derived CDR1 and CDR2 are SGDLS and YYNGEE. The V and J ends lost 1 base and 0 bases, in that order; junction bases with no gene match: 3. The CDR3 sequence: CASSVPGTANTGELFF. CDR3 bases: TGTGCCAGCAGCGTACCGGGGACAGCGAACACCGGGGAGCTGTTTTTT.

The V gene is TRBV5-1, the J gene TRBJ2-7; 7 bases align to TRBD2. This CDR3 comprises 15 residues. V shed 4 bases, J shed 1 base, and the junction held 8 bases outside the gene matches. Germline-derived CDR1 and CDR2 are SGHRS and YFSETQ. CDR3 region: CASSQTSVSSYEQYF. As DNA, the CDR3 is TGCGCCAGCAGCCAAACTAGCGTGTCGTCCTACGAGCAGTACTTC.

The rearrangement joins TRBV7-2 to TRBJ2-7; 7 nucleotides align to TRBD1. V lost 10 bases, J lost 5 bases, and 11 bases stayed unmatched. The germline gives CDR1 SGHTA, CDR2 FQGNSA. CDR3 length equals 13 residues. CDR3 amino acids: CATRQGVGDEQYF. The CDR3 bases are TGTGCCACCCGCCAGGGGGTCGGAGACGAGCAGTACTTC.